This TCR beta chain originates from a study of blood T cell repertoires in COVID-19. Study overall: COVID-19 samples, acute and convalescent, were from the United States, Italy and Spain. PBMCs, B-cell-depleted T cells, or T cells were the source of the cDNA or gDNA that made up the material.

The CDR3 loop spans 17 amino acids. How the authors handled the data: Using reference gene primer amplification, nucleated cell counts were estimated. Profiled with immunoSEQ multiplex PCR; TCRdb holds only in-frame clones, not every one. V and J calls and clone size are as listed in that table; D and trimming were resolved from the DNA. The profile shows under 130,000 clones, around 88% of them singletons. The chain carries TRBV21-1 and TRBJ2-7; the table names TRBD1, a call not compared with the DNA. TRBV21-1 is a known pseudogene. This sequence originates from a human donor in a cohort sampled during active COVID-19. The sample was peripheral blood. The CDR3 here is CASSKALDGTGREVKYF. CDR3 DNA: TGTGCCAGCAGCAAAGCGCTCGACGGGACAGGGCGGGAGGTGAAGTACTTC.